This T cell receptor (beta chain) was identified during a study of T cell responses to AZD1222 COVID-19 vaccine. The V end lost 3 bases, the J end lost 7 bases, and 14 bases lay between the germline ends. The germline V gene encodes CDR1 SGDLS and CDR2 YYNGEE. CDR3 length equals 15 residues. Using immunoSEQ multiplex PCR, the repertoire was profiled, and TCRdb retains in-frame clones only, with some absent. The sample contains roughly 58,000 clones, 80% to 90% of which appear only once. Points on this clone: What it recognizes is unknown.

Study observations and caveats: The number of AZD1222 recipients seropositive at baseline was only five to seven.

This chain connects TRBV9 to TRBJ1-6; maybe TRBD1 (6 bases). Here the sequenced sample was peripheral blood, taken 28 days after the second AZD1222 dose. The receptor's source is an adult who received the AZD1222 COVID-19 vaccine. The CDR3 coding sequence is TGTGCCAGCAGCGGGTGGGGGGGCCCCAATTCACCCCTCCACTTT. As protein: CASSGWGGPNSPLHF.